A selection of T cell receptor beta chains follows, all from one sample in a study of naive and memory T cell subsets. One entry per CDR3 protein, called by TCRdb with MiXCR from the UMI-ligation and nested PCR reads. Of about 150,000 distinct CDR3 sequences listed, 22% are singletons. The specimen sequenced was naive CD4+ T cells from blood. Source of these receptors: a human donor in good health. Both conserved end residues are trimmed from each CDR3.

v_call	j_call	cdr3_aa
TRBV6-2/TRBV6-3	TRBJ2-2	ASSYSKGYGELF
TRBV28	TRBJ2-3	ASRSMGRPSTDTQY
TRBV11-2	TRBJ2-7	ASSLREQY
TRBV5-1	TRBJ1-5	ASSLEGSNQPQH
TRBV20-1	TRBJ1-5	SAREGRPGNQPQH
TRBV11-2	TRBJ2-1	ASSAGLAGIYNEQF
TRBV5-6	TRBJ1-5	ASSPGLTRNQPQH
TRBV27	TRBJ1-2	ASSPLGGYT
TRBV28	TRBJ2-7	ASSLPMEGSVFEQY
TRBV28	TRBJ2-7	ASGVGGTSYEQY
TRBV10-3	TRBJ1-2	AISTGTGNYGYT
TRBV7-2	TRBJ2-3	ASSSRQGAMDTQY
TRBV20-1	TRBJ2-7	SARVTGNYEQY
TRBV27	TRBJ2-7	ASQLGPANVYEQY
TRBV27	TRBJ1-5	ASRENDRASNQPQH
TRBV6-2/TRBV6-3	TRBJ2-3	ASSRLMGKHTDTQY
TRBV3-1	TRBJ1-1	ASSQVTRDTEAF
TRBV5-1	TRBJ2-1	ASTGTSGRGEQF
TRBV29-1	TRBJ1-2	TIDLGRYGYT
TRBV5-1	TRBJ2-7	ASSNPTSARSYEQY
TRBV11-2	TRBJ2-1	ASSTRAPISGGRGRNEQF
TRBV30	TRBJ2-7	AWSRDRATYEQY
TRBV6-2/TRBV6-3	TRBJ1-2	ASSYSIASAYGYT
TRBV7-2	TRBJ1-2	ASSFGRNYGYT
TRBV6-2/TRBV6-3	TRBJ2-2	ASSRNQGTGELF
TRBV20-1	TRBJ2-1	SATAWGNEQF
TRBV28	TRBJ1-2	ATHFALIKSYT
TRBV11-3	TRBJ1-1	ASSLAPNTEAF
TRBV28	TRBJ1-5	ASSFRGGQPQH
TRBV28	TRBJ2-1	ASRDGRGGPSYNEQF
TRBV6-1	TRBJ2-5	ASSGQNQETQY
TRBV4-3	TRBJ2-5	ASSQGPGLGVQETQY
TRBV25-1	TRBJ2-4	ASSEGQGPKNIQY
TRBV6-5	TRBJ2-3	ASSYSERAWRKGDTQY
TRBV29-1	TRBJ2-7	SGREGPYEQY
TRBV3-1	TRBJ2-7	ASSHDPRYEQY
TRBV7-2	TRBJ2-1	ASSLALRSGHPS
TRBV12-3/TRBV12-4	TRBJ2-5	ASTLGASGIQETQY
TRBV10-3	TRBJ2-1	AISDRLAGNNEQF
TRBV5-1	TRBJ2-7	ASSSGFGTSRFAQL
TRBV7-3	TRBJ1-1	ASSTPGLTEAF
TRBV29-1	TRBJ2-1	SVRGGAHEQF
TRBV6-5	TRBJ2-3	ASSYSTRGDTQY
TRBV9	TRBJ2-1	ASSATGGGEQF
TRBV4-1	TRBJ2-7	ASSQDRGSLGEQY